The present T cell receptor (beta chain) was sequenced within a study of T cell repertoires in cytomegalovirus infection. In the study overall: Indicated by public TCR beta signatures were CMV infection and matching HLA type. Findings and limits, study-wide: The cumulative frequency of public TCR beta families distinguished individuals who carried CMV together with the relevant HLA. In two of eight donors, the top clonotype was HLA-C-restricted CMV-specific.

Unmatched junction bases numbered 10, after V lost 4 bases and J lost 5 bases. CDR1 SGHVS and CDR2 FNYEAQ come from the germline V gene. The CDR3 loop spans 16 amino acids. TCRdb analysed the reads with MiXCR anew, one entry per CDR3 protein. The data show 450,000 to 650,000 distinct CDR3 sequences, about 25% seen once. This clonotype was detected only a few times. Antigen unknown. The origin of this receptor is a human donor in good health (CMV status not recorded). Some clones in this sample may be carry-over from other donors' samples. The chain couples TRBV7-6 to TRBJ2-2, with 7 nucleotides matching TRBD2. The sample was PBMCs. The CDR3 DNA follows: TGTGCCAGCAGCTGGGGAAGACGGGGGGAAACCGGGGAGCTGTTTTTT. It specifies CASSWGRRGETGELFF.